A selection of T cell receptor beta chains follows, all from one sample in a study of T cell responses to AZD1222 COVID-19 vaccine. The method was immunoSEQ multiplex PCR; TCRdb's version includes in-frame clones alone and lacks a portion of them. The sample records 99,000 or so clones, over 90% being singletons. The sequenced sample was peripheral blood, obtained on day 0 of AZD1222 vaccination. The receptors shown here come from an adult in good health. CDR3s include the opening cysteine and the closing phenylalanine or tryptophan. The order of the fields is CDR3 protein, CDR3 DNA, V gene, J gene, clone size, D gene. D genes are given only for firm matches. Clone size appears in some rows only: once, few, many, or a class for an expanded clone.

cdr3_aa: CASSLLGSETQYF
cdr3_nt: TGTGCCAGCAGTTTATTGGGGTCGGAGACCCAGTACTTC
v_call: TRBV12-3/TRBV12-4
j_call: TRBJ2-5
clone_size: .
d_call: .

cdr3_aa: CASSRPPPGTEAFF
cdr3_nt: TGTGCCAGCAGCCGTCCACCCCCCGGTACTGAAGCTTTCTTT
v_call: TRBV11-2
j_call: TRBJ1-1
clone_size: .
d_call: .

cdr3_aa: CASSLPRDGDEKLFF
cdr3_nt: TGCGCCAGCAGCTTGCCCCGGGACGGCGATGAAAAACTGTTTTTT
v_call: TRBV5-1
j_call: TRBJ1-4
clone_size: .
d_call: .

cdr3_aa: CASSEATAYEQYF
cdr3_nt: TGTGCCAGCAGTGAAGCTACAGCTTACGAGCAGTACTTC
v_call: TRBV6-1
j_call: TRBJ2-7
clone_size: .
d_call: .

cdr3_aa: CASSQSGGSYNEQFF
cdr3_nt: TGTGCCAGCAGTCAGTCAGGGGGTTCCTACAATGAGCAGTTCTTC
v_call: TRBV6-5
j_call: TRBJ2-1
clone_size: medium-sized
d_call: TRBD1

cdr3_aa: CASSQFGEGEGYTF
cdr3_nt: TGTGCCAGCAGCCAGTTTGGTGAGGGGGAGGGCTACACCTTC
v_call: TRBV21-1
j_call: TRBJ1-2
clone_size: few
d_call: .

cdr3_aa: CASSPWTGAKNIQYF
cdr3_nt: TGTGCCAGCAGTCCGTGGACTGGAGCCAAAAACATTCAGTACTTC
v_call: TRBV6-5
j_call: TRBJ2-4
clone_size: few
d_call: .

cdr3_aa: CASSLVGGSGNTIYF
cdr3_nt: TGCGCCAGCAGCTTGGTGGGGGGCTCTGGAAACACCATATATTTT
v_call: TRBV5-1
j_call: TRBJ1-3
clone_size: .
d_call: .

cdr3_aa: CASTQREAYNEQFF
cdr3_nt: TGCGCCAGCACCCAGCGGGAGGCTTACAATGAGCAGTTCTTC
v_call: TRBV5-1
j_call: TRBJ2-1
clone_size: .
d_call: TRBD2

cdr3_aa: CASSPAMNRNEKLFF
cdr3_nt: TGTGCCAGCTCACCGGCCATGAACAGGAATGAAAAACTGTTTTTT
v_call: TRBV18
j_call: TRBJ1-4
clone_size: .
d_call: .

cdr3_aa: CASSQNPLGAGNTIYF
cdr3_nt: TGTGCCAGCAGCCAAAACCCTCTAGGGGCTGGAAACACCATATATTTT
v_call: TRBV3-1/TRBV3-2
j_call: TRBJ1-3
clone_size: .
d_call: .

cdr3_aa: CASSLSAGNEQYF
cdr3_nt: TGTGCCAGCAGCCTTAGTGCTGGTAACGAGCAGTACTTC
v_call: TRBV4-2
j_call: TRBJ2-7
clone_size: once
d_call: .

cdr3_aa: CASGASDTGGGTEAFF
cdr3_nt: TGTGCTAGTGGGGCCTCGGACACCGGGGGGGGCACTGAAGCTTTCTTT
v_call: TRBV12-5
j_call: TRBJ1-1
clone_size: .
d_call: .

cdr3_aa: CSFLRALRTDTQYF
cdr3_nt: TGCAGCTTTTTGAGGGCTCTTCGCACAGATACGCAGTATTTT
v_call: TRBV29-1
j_call: TRBJ2-3
clone_size: .
d_call: .

cdr3_aa: CASSPGTGHGLVEKLFF
cdr3_nt: TGTGCCAGCAGCCCCGGGACAGGGCACGGTTTGGTTGAAAAACTGTTTTTT
v_call: TRBV7-2
j_call: TRBJ1-4
clone_size: .
d_call: TRBD1

cdr3_aa: CASSETGTWGGQPQHF
cdr3_nt: TGTGCCAGTAGCGAAACCGGGACATGGGGAGGACAGCCCCAGCATTTT
v_call: TRBV19
j_call: TRBJ1-5
clone_size: .
d_call: .

cdr3_aa: CASSWGLNTNYGYTF
cdr3_nt: TGCGCCAGCAGCTGGGGACTCAATACTAACTATGGCTACACCTTC
v_call: TRBV5-1
j_call: TRBJ1-2
clone_size: .
d_call: .

cdr3_aa: CASSLAPGQGTDTQYF
cdr3_nt: TGCGCCAGCAGCTTGGCACCGGGACAGGGAACAGATACGCAGTATTTT
v_call: TRBV5-1
j_call: TRBJ2-3
clone_size: .
d_call: TRBD1

cdr3_aa: CASSTRHKRSEQYF
cdr3_nt: TGTGCCAGCAGTACCCGACACAAACGTAGCGAGCAGTACTTC
v_call: TRBV6-5
j_call: TRBJ2-7
clone_size: .
d_call: .

cdr3_aa: CATSDPRWSTDTQYF
cdr3_nt: TGTGCCACCAGTGATCCACGGTGGAGCACAGATACGCAGTATTTT
v_call: TRBV24-1
j_call: TRBJ2-3
clone_size: .
d_call: .